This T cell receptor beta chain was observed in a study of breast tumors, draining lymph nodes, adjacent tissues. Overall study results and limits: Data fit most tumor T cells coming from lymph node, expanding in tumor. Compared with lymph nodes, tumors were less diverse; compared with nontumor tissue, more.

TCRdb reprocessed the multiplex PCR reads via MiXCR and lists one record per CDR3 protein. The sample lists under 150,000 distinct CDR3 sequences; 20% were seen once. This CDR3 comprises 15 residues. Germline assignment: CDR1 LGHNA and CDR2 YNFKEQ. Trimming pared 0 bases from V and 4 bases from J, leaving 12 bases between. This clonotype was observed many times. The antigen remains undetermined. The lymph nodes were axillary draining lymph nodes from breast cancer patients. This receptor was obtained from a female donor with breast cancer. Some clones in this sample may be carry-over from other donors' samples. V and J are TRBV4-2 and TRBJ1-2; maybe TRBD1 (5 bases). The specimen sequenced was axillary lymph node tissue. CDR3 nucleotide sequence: TGTGCCAGCAGCCAAGACGTCGGGGCTTCCTATGGCTACACCTTC. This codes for CASSQDVGASYGYTF.